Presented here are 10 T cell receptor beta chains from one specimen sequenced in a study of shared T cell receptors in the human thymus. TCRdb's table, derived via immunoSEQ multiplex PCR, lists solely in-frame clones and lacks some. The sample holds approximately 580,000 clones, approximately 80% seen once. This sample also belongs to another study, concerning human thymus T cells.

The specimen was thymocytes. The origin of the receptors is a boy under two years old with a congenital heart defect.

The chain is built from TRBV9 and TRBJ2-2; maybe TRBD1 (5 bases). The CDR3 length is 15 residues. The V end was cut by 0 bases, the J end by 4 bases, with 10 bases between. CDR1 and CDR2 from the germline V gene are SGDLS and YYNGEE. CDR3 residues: CASSVGGQTTGELFF. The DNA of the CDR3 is TGTGCCAGCAGCGTAGGTGGACAAACCACCGGGGAGCTGTTTTTT.

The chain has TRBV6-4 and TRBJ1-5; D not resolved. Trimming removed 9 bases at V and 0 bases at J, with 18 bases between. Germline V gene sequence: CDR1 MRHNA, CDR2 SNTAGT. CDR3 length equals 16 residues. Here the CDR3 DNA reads TGTGCCAGTTTCGGGATCCCTTATTATAGCAATCAGCCCCAGCATTTT. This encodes CASFGIPYYSNQPQHF.

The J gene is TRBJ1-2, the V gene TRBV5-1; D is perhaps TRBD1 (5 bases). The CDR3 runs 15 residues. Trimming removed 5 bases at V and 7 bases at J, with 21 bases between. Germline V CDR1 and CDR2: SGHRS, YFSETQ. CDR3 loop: CASRGGAETYRGYTF. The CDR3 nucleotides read TGCGCCAGCAGAGGAGGGGCTGAAACCTATCGTGGCTACACCTTC.

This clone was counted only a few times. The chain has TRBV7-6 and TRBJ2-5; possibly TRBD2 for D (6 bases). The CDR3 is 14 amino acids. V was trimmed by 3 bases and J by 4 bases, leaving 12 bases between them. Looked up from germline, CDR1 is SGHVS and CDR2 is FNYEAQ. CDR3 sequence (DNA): TGTGCCAGCAGCTTTCCGGGAGCGGGAGAGACCCAGTACTTC. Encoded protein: CASSFPGAGETQYF.

DNA of the CDR3: TGTGCCAGCAGCTTAGAGTGGCTTATCTACAATGAGCAGTTCTTC. Translation: CASSLEWLIYNEQFF. The rearrangement joins TRBV7-8 to TRBJ2-1; D is undetermined. Looked up from germline, CDR1 is SGHVS and CDR2 is FQNEAQ. Trimming stripped 1 base from V and 3 bases from J, with 10 bases between. CDR3 length: 15 residues.

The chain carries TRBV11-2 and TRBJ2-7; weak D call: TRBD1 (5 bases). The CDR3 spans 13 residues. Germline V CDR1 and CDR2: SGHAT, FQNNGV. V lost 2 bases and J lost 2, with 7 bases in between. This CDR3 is CASSLRQPYEQYF. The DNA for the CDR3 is TGTGCCAGCAGCTTACGACAGCCCTACGAGCAGTACTTC. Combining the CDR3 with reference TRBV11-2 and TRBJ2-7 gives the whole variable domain EAGVAQSPRYKIIEKRQSVAFWCNPISGHATLYWYQQILGQGPKLLIQFQNNGVVDDSQLPKDRFSAERLKGVDSTLKIQPAKLEDSAVYLCASSLRQPYEQYFGPGTRLTVT.

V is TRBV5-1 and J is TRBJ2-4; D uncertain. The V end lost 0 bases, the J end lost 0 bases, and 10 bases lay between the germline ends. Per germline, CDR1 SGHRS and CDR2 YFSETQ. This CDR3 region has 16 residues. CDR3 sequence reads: CASSLVQVLAKNIQYF. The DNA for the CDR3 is TGCGCCAGCAGCTTGGTGCAGGTCCTAGCCAAAAACATTCAGTACTTC.

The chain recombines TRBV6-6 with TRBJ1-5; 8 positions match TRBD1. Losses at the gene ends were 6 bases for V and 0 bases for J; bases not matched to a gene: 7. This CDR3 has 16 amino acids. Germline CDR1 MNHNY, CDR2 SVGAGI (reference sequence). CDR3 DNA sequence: TGTGCCAGCAGAAGGGGACAGGCGATTAGCAATCAGCCCCAGCATTTT. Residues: CASRRGQAISNQPQHF.

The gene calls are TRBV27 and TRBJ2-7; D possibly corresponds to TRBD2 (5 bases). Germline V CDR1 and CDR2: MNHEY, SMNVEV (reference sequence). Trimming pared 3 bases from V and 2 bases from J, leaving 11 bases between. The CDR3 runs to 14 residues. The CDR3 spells CASSLRVSAYEQYF. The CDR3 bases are TGTGCCAGCAGTTTGAGGGTGTCAGCCTACGAGCAGTACTTC.

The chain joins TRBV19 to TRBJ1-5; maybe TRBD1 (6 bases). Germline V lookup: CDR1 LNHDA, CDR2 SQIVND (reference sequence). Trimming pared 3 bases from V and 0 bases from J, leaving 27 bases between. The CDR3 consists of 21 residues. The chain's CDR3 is CASSIAPPDSQPRYSNQPQHF. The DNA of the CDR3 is TGTGCCAGTAGTATCGCACCACCGGACAGTCAACCGAGATATAGCAATCAGCCCCAGCATTTT.